The clone carrying this TCR beta chain showed up many times. Its specificity is not known. The V gene lost 5 bases and the J gene lost 1 base, with 9 bases spanning the gap. The germline CDR1 and CDR2 sequences are SGDLS and YYNGEE. CDR3 size: 13 residues. It was with unique molecular identifiers that the TCRbeta library was prepared. TCRdb called the PCR reads again in MiXCR, with one record for every CDR3 protein. This sample has approximately 34,000 distinct CDR3 sequences; roughly 6.5% occur once, and the top ten carry around 27%. The data belong to a study of T-cell reconstitution after alpha-beta-depleted transplantation in children. General observations from the study: Where some patients showed high TCRbeta diversity at day 60, it came from recipient T cells and thymic progenitors that had survived. Alpha-beta T cells present about two months after transplant were reported to originate from several hundred expanded graft clones.

The rearrangement links TRBV9 to TRBJ2-5, with a possible D match to TRBD1 (6 bases). The source is a child less than two years old who had a stem cell transplant for acute myeloid leukemia, so the T cells may come from the graft donor. The material was peripheral blood, obtained 60 days after TCRalphabeta/CD19-depleted stem cell transplant. CDR3 protein: CASRADSQETQYF. The CDR3 nucleotides read TGTGCCAGCAGAGCGGACAGCCAAGAGACCCAGTACTTC. Full variable domain (outside the CDR3, taken from reference TRBV9 and TRBJ2-5): DSGVTQTPKHLITATGQRVTLRCSPRSGDLSVYWYQQSLDQGLQFLIQYYNGEERAKGNILERFSAQQFPDLHSELNLSSLELGDSALYFCASRADSQETQYFGPGTRLLVL.